One and the same sample provided the 28 T cell receptor beta chains below, sequenced in a study of blood T cell repertoires in COVID-19. The repertoire was sequenced with immunoSEQ multiplex PCR; TCRdb's copy has only in-frame clones and lacks some. Found here are 140,000 to 150,000 clones, 65% to 90% of them singletons; the top ten hold 10%. The sequencing sample was made of peripheral blood. These receptors all come from a man in his sixties with active or convalescent COVID-19.

The chain is built from TRBV4-3 and TRBJ2-3; 14 bases map to TRBD2. Germline loops: CDR1 LGHNA, CDR2 YSLEER. This CDR3 spans 20 amino acids. V shed 4 bases and J 5 bases; nucleotides not matched to a gene: 17. As DNA, the CDR3 is TGCGCCAGCAGCCTGCGGACCTCCCGACTAGCGGGGGGGTCCATAGATACGCAGTATTTT. This translates into CASSLRTSRLAGGSIDTQYF.

The chain carries TRBV11-2 and TRBJ2-1, with TRBD2 matching over 7 bases. J lost 1 base, V lost 4 bases, and 10 bases had no gene match. This CDR3 is 17 amino acids long. Germline V lookup: CDR1 SGHAT, CDR2 FQNNGV. The CDR3 DNA is TGTGCCAGCAGCTCCTTGGGGGACTATCGGTCCTACAATGAGCAGTTCTTC. It codes for CASSSLGDYRSYNEQFF.

The CDR3 here is CARKRGSGTEAFF. CDR3 DNA: TGTGCCAGGAAAAGGGGTAGTGGCACTGAAGCTTTCTTT. The chain has TRBV2 and TRBJ1-1; D possibly corresponds to TRBD1 (5 bases). The CDR3 runs to 13 residues. Germline CDR1 SNHLY, CDR2 FYNNEI. Trimming cost V 9 bases and J 4 bases, with 15 bases left between them.

The V call is TRBV27, the J call TRBJ2-2; 7 bases are a match to TRBD1. CDR1 MNHEY and CDR2 SMNVEV come from the germline V gene (reference sequence). The CDR3 runs 15 residues. V was pared by 8 bases and J by 4 bases, with 10 bases of the junction left unmatched. The CDR3 loop is CASGTSGTATGELFF. In DNA form, the CDR3 reads TGTGCCAGCGGAACCTCCGGGACAGCCACCGGGGAGCTGTTTTTT.

The V call is TRBV19, the J call TRBJ2-2; TRBD1 is a possible D gene (5 bases). The germline V gene has CDR1 LNHDA and CDR2 SQIVND (reference sequence). Deletions cut 3 bases from V and 9 bases from J, with 14 bases between. CDR3 size: 14 residues. As DNA, the CDR3 is TGTGCCAGTAGTATCGGTCAGGGAAACAGGGAGCTGTTTTTT. Translating gives CASSIGQGNRELFF.

The rearrangement links TRBV5-6 to TRBJ2-2, with D perhaps TRBD1 (6 bases). V gave up 4 bases and J gave up 0 bases, with 13 bases separating them. The germline V gene has CDR1 SGHDT and CDR2 YYEEEE. The CDR3 is 16 residues long. The CDR3: CASSRPGTSNTGELFF. The CDR3 DNA reads as TGTGCCAGCAGCAGACCCGGGACATCGAACACCGGGGAGCTGTTTTTT.

This clone came up a few times. The V and J genes are TRBV10-1 and TRBJ1-3, with unresolved D. The CDR3 loop spans 14 amino acids. With 6 bases removed from V and 0 bases from J, the gap between germline ends came to 9 bases. The V gene's germline CDR1 is WNHNN and CDR2 SYGVQD (reference sequence). The CDR3 protein is CASSEKSSGNTIYF. CDR3 DNA: TGCGCCAGCAGCGAGAAGAGCTCTGGAAACACCATATATTTT.

The rearrangement joins TRBV5-4 to TRBJ1-2, with D hard to call. The CDR3 totals 12 residues. The V gene lost 0 bases and the J gene lost 7 bases, with 7 bases spanning the gap. In germline, CDR1 is SGHNT, CDR2 YYREEE (reference sequence). The CDR3 nucleotides read TGTGCCAGCAGCTTGGCCGACTCTGGCTACACCTTC. It specifies CASSLADSGYTF.

The gene calls are TRBV5-1 and TRBJ2-6, with D possibly being TRBD2 (5 bases). This CDR3 has 15 amino acids. Trimming took off 7 bases at V and 0 bases at J, with 11 bases between the two ends. CDR1 is SGHRS and CDR2 is YFSETQ in the germline V gene. CDR3 sequence (DNA): TGCGCCAGCGTCGGGGTAGCCTCTGGGGCCAACGTCCTGACTTTC. Translated, it gives CASVGVASGANVLTF.

V usage is TRBV11-2 and J usage is TRBJ1-4, with D perhaps TRBD1 (6 bases). There are 15 residues in the CDR3. Germline V CDR1 and CDR2: SGHAT, FQNNGV. V lost 2 bases to trimming and J lost 5 bases, with 12 bases between them. The CDR3, as DNA: TGTGCCAGCAGCTTATTGGTCAGGGGCAATGAAAAACTGTTTTTT. It translates to CASSLLVRGNEKLFF.

The chain employs TRBV6-5 and TRBJ1-6; D gene ambiguous. This CDR3 has 13 residues. The germline gives CDR1 MNHEY, CDR2 SVGAGI. The V end lost 0 bases, the J end lost 9 bases, and 6 bases lay between the germline ends. The CDR3 DNA is TGTGCCAGCAGTTACTCGGGGAGTTCACCCCTCCACTTT. The encoded protein is CASSYSGSSPLHF.

The chain has TRBV7-9 and TRBJ1-6, with unresolved D. This CDR3 comprises 14 residues. Germline V lookup: CDR1 SEHNR, CDR2 FQNEAQ (reference sequence). V gave up 3 bases and J gave up 8 bases, with 11 bases separating them. This CDR3 is CASSFDWEYSPLHF. The CDR3 coding sequence is TGTGCCAGCAGCTTTGACTGGGAGTATTCACCCCTCCACTTT.

This clone occurred a few times. The J gene is TRBJ1-2, the V gene TRBV19; D is undetermined. This CDR3 has 13 amino acids. The V and J ends lost 6 bases and 4 bases respectively, with 12 bases between them. Germline CDR1 and CDR2: LNHDA and SQIVND (reference sequence). The CDR3, as DNA: TGTGCCAGTAGGGAGGGATTCTCCTATGGCTACACCTTC. Translated, it gives CASREGFSYGYTF.

This clone was seen only a few times. The chain joins TRBV15 to TRBJ1-5; no firm D call. The CDR3 has 14 amino acids. Trimming took 4 bases from V and 1 from J, leaving 8 bases between them. CDR1 is LNHNV, CDR2 YYDKDF, per germline (reference sequence). CDR3 DNA sequence: TGTGCCACCAGCAAGAGGAGGAGCAATCAGCCCCAGCATTTT. Translating it yields CATSKRRSNQPQHF.

The CDR3 loop is CASSSPDSDTQYF. The CDR3 DNA follows: TGCGCCAGCAGCTCCCCAGACTCAGATACGCAGTATTTT. This chain uses TRBV5-1 with TRBJ2-3; D is undetermined. The CDR3 totals 13 residues. CDR1 and CDR2 (germline): SGHRS, YFSETQ. Trimming took 3 bases from V and 4 from J, leaving 9 bases between them. The full variable domain, its missing parts supplied by reference TRBV5-1 and TRBJ2-3, is KAGVTQTPRYLIKTRGQQVTLSCSPISGHRSVSWYQQTPGQGLQFLFEYFSETQRNKGNFPGRFSGRQFSNSRSEMNVSTLELGDSALYLCASSSPDSDTQYFGPGTRLTVL.

This chain's CDR3 is CASSQQGGQPQHF. The CDR3, as DNA: TGTGCCAGTAGTCAACAGGGGGGTCAGCCCCAGCATTTT. The chain links TRBV19 to TRBJ1-5; 8 bases line up with TRBD1. Germline V lookup: CDR1 LNHDA, CDR2 SQIVND (reference sequence). J was trimmed by 6 bases and V by 5 bases; bases with no gene match: 3. This CDR3 region has 13 residues.

The chain carries TRBV9 and TRBJ1-1; 8 bases match TRBD1. The CDR3 extends over 16 amino acids. CDR1 and CDR2 from the germline V gene are SGDLS and YYNGEE. Germline trimming cut 2 bases from V and 0 bases from J; bases unmatched to any gene: 6. In DNA form, the CDR3 reads TGTGCCAGCAGCGTTGGGACAGGAGTTATGAACACTGAAGCTTTCTTT. It translates to CASSVGTGVMNTEAFF.

The V gene is TRBV27, the J gene TRBJ1-5, with 10 positions matching TRBD1. Germline CDR1 is MNHEY and CDR2 is SMNVEV (reference sequence). The CDR3 extends over 16 amino acids. The trim removed 0 bases at V and 6 bases at J, leaving 5 bases unmatched. The CDR3 DNA is TGTGCCAGCAGTTTATCGGTGACAGGGGGCGTTCAGCCCCAGCATTTT. This encodes CASSLSVTGGVQPQHF.

This clone was counted between two and nine times. The chain is built from TRBV3-1 (or the pseudogene TRBV3-2) and TRBJ2-1, with 7 bases lining up with TRBD1. After removal of 0 bases from V and 5 bases from J, the junction contained 7 bases not matched to a gene. There are 16 residues in the CDR3. The germline CDR1 and CDR2 sequences are LGHDT and YNNKEL (reference sequence). CDR3 amino acids: CASSQDRYGQDNEQFF. For the CDR3, the DNA is TGTGCCAGCAGCCAAGATAGATATGGACAGGACAATGAGCAGTTCTTC.

The genes are TRBV5-1 and TRBJ2-7; D gene ambiguous. V was shortened by 1 base and J by 5 bases, with 10 bases between the two germline ends. The CDR3 is 13 amino acids. Per germline, CDR1 SGHRS and CDR2 YFSETQ. The CDR3 loop is CASSLTYGHEQYV. CDR3 in DNA: TGCGCCAGCAGCTTGACGTATGGCCACGAGCAGTACGTC.

The chain joins TRBV4-3 to TRBJ1-3; D not resolved. Deletions cut 0 bases from V and 4 bases from J, with 13 bases between. Germline-derived CDR1 and CDR2 are LGHNA and YSLEER. This CDR3 is built from 16 residues. The CDR3 region has the DNA TGCGCCAGCAGCCAAGATCTCACGGGTGGAGGAAACACCATATATTTT. This gives the protein CASSQDLTGGGNTIYF.

The CDR3: CASSPPTGSIGTEAFF. The DNA for the CDR3 is TGTGCCAGCTCACCACCGACAGGGTCCATAGGCACTGAAGCTTTCTTT. This chain links TRBV18 with TRBJ1-1, with 7 nucleotides matching TRBD1. Germline V gives CDR1 KGHSH, CDR2 LQKENI. The length of the CDR3 is 16 residues. V dropped 0 bases and J dropped 4; count of bases not matched to a gene: 8.

This chain uses TRBV10-1 with TRBJ2-1, with 9 bases matching TRBD2. The CDR3 is 17 residues long. With V trimmed by 3 bases and J by 5 bases, 11 bases remained unmatched. In germline, CDR1 is WNHNN, CDR2 SYGVQD (reference sequence). CDR3 amino acids: CASSDTSLAGSDNEQFF. The CDR3, as DNA: TGCGCCAGCAGTGACACCAGCCTAGCGGGGAGCGACAATGAGCAGTTCTTC.

The chain employs TRBV7-8 and TRBJ1-1; D call uncertain. From germline, CDR1 is SGHVS and CDR2 FQNEAQ. V was shortened by 5 bases and J by 5 bases, with 6 bases between the two germline ends. This CDR3 has 11 amino acids. The CDR3 DNA reads as TGTGCCAGCAGCCCGACTACTGAAGCTTTCTTT. Translating it yields CASSPTTEAFF.

The V gene is TRBV4-2, the J gene TRBJ2-2; 9 positions agree with TRBD2. Per the germline V gene, CDR1 is LGHNA and CDR2 is YNFKEQ. This CDR3 is 17 amino acids long. Trimming removed 4 bases from V and 4 bases from J; junction bases left unmatched: 10. The CDR3, as DNA: TGTGCCAGCAGCCTGATGATAGCGGGGGAAGGCACCGGGGAGCTGTTTTTT. The encoded protein is CASSLMIAGEGTGELFF.

The chain employs TRBV6-5 and TRBJ2-7; perhaps TRBD1 as D (5 bases). Germline V CDR1 and CDR2: MNHEY, SVGAGI. Trimming pared 6 bases from V and 0 bases from J, leaving 15 bases between. The CDR3 covers 15 residues. CDR3 sequence (DNA): TGTGCCAGCAGCTACGAACATGACAGCTCCTACGAGCAGTACGTC. Amino acid sequence: CASSYEHDSSYEQYV.

J is TRBJ1-5 and V is TRBV6-5, with TRBD1 as a possible D gene (6 bases). V lost 7 bases and J lost 6, with 13 bases in between. This CDR3 region has 13 residues. Germline V CDR1 and CDR2: MNHEY, SVGAGI. DNA for the CDR3: TGTGCCAGCACGGGGGGGGCGAGTCAGCCCCAGCATTTT. The encoded protein is CASTGGASQPQHF.

This chain uses TRBV4-3 with TRBJ1-4; 8 bases map to TRBD1. Germline trimming cut 6 bases from V and 4 bases from J; bases unmatched to any gene: 13. Germline-derived CDR1 and CDR2 are LGHNA and YSLEER. This CDR3 has 17 amino acids. CDR3 protein: CASSRDRIRIRNEKLFF. CDR3 sequence (DNA): TGCGCCAGCAGTCGGGACAGGATCCGGATACGTAATGAAAAACTGTTTTTT.